A selection of T cell receptor beta chains follows, all from one sample in a study of PD-L1 blockade in urothelial cancer. Profiling relied on immunoSEQ multiplex PCR, and the TCRdb table lists in-frame clones only, not all of them. There are about 52,000 clones in the sample; roughly 80% occur only once, and around 3.6% lies in the top ten. Sample: PBMCs, taken around atezolizumab (anti-PD-L1) treatment. These receptors originate from a man aged 70 or older with urothelial cancer. Both conserved end residues are trimmed from each CDR3.

>TRBV14|TRBJ2-2
ASSNRYSGAGELF
>TRBV20-1|TRBJ2-3
SALLVDTQY
>TRBV29-1|TRBJ2-1
SASRDRVTYNEQF
>TRBV18|TRBJ1-1
ASSPQKNTEAF
>TRBV9|TRBJ1-1
ASSPRTGANTEAF
>TRBV6-1|TRBJ1-1
ASSAKENPEAF
>TRBV7-9|TRBJ2-1
ASSSGGLAGVGEQF
>TRBV5-1|TRBJ1-2
ASSFLSTGRGDGYT
>TRBV7-8|TRBJ2-1
ASSPRDRPRGNEQF
>TRBV5-1|TRBJ2-4
ASSLGAGGSAKNIQY
>TRBV7-6|TRBJ2-5
ASSLARRETQY
>TRBV4-1|TRBJ1-4
ASSGTGADNEKLF
>TRBV2|TRBJ2-5
ASSGLGGPQGAIGTQY
>TRBV2|TRBJ2-2
ASSVSTGGTGELF
>TRBV6-5|TRBJ2-1
ASSYRERGEQF
>TRBV7-2|TRBJ2-7
ASSLAKTSGSYEQY
>TRBV25-1|TRBJ2-5
ASSGQGAGQETQY
>TRBV5-1|TRBJ2-2
ASNERNTGELF